These T cell receptor beta chains were read from a single sample in a study of T cells in narcolepsy. Assay used: immunoSEQ multiplex PCR; TCRdb lists only in-frame clones, some missing. The sample lists about 31,000 clones, 78% occurring once. The sequenced sample was CD45RA- memory CD4+ T cells from PBMCs. These receptor sequences come from a human donor with narcolepsy. Both conserved end residues are part of each CDR3. The order of the fields is V gene, J gene, CDR3 protein.

TRBV6-1	TRBJ1-1	CASRPIGQNTEAFF
TRBV5-5	TRBJ2-5	CASSLEGRLEETQYF
TRBV5-4	TRBJ1-5	CASKVAGDNQPQHF
TRBV9	TRBJ2-2	CASSVVTSGTGELFF
TRBV7-9	TRBJ2-1	CATMPSGTYNEQFF
TRBV11-2	TRBJ2-7	CASSTMWTGGLHEQYF
TRBV19	TRBJ1-2	CASSIRDHDGYTF
TRBV5-1	TRBJ2-2	CASRGGGQNTGELFF
TRBV19	TRBJ2-1	CASSIDRWRQNNEQFF
TRBV6-1	TRBJ1-2	CASSPGTGLGDGYTF
TRBV6-1	TRBJ2-1	CASTAGGNEQFF